This entry concerns a single T cell receptor beta chain. The antigen is undetermined. These data belong to a study of T cell repertoires in cytomegalovirus infection. Turning to the study itself: Both a matching HLA type and CMV infection were indicated by public TCR beta signatures. Findings and caveats of the study: Cumulative frequency of public TCR beta families picked out carriers of CMV plus the relevant HLA. The ex vivo response was dominated by HLA-C-restricted CMV-specific TCR beta clonotypes.

Trimming took 0 bases from V and 1 from J, leaving 9 bases between them. The germline V gene has CDR1 LGHNA and CDR2 YNFKEQ. CDR3 length equals 16 residues. TCRdb reanalysed the reads using MiXCR and keeps one entry per CDR3 protein. The table has roughly 230,000 distinct CDR3 sequences, around 12% seen once; the top ten hold under 2%. This chain connects TRBV4-2 to TRBJ2-2; D gene ambiguous. The TCR originated in a human donor in good health (CMV status not recorded). Some clones in this sample may be carry-over from other donors' samples. Input material: PBMCs. CDR3 sequence: CASSQDTGGNTGELFF. The CDR3 DNA reads TGTGCCAGCAGCCAAGATACGGGCGGGAACACCGGGGAGCTGTTTTTT.